Presented here are 29 T cell receptor beta chains from one specimen sequenced in a study of PD-1 blockade in mismatch repair-deficient tumors. Clones were read by immunoSEQ multiplex PCR, and TCRdb kept only the in-frame ones, dropping some. The sample comprises 15,000 or so clones, approximately 80% of which are singletons, and around 1.6% rests with the top ten. The input for sequencing was PBMCs, taken less than 25 weeks after starting pembrolizumab. The receptors shown here come from an adult with mismatch repair-deficient cancer.

Only a few counts were recorded for this clone. This chain connects TRBV28 to TRBJ2-7, with D unclear. The V gene lost 5 bases and the J gene lost 1 base, with 9 bases spanning the gap. The CDR3 sequence is 13 residues long. Germline CDR1 and CDR2: MDHEN and SYDVKM. CDR3 nucleotide sequence: TGTGCCAGCAGTCCCGGGTTTTCCTACGAGCAGTACTTC. Translation: CASSPGFSYEQYF.

The chain joins TRBV2 to TRBJ1-2; D may be TRBD1 (5 bases). V was shortened by 5 bases and J by 2 bases, with 12 bases between the two germline ends. Germline assignment: CDR1 SNHLY and CDR2 FYNNEI. CDR3 length: 14 residues. The CDR3 here is CASSWGGLNYGYTF. The CDR3 nucleotides are TGTGCCAGCAGTTGGGGGGGATTAAACTATGGCTACACCTTC.

The chain carries TRBV5-1 and TRBJ2-1, with 13 positions matching TRBD2. This CDR3 is built from 16 residues. Trimming at V came to 0 bases and at J to 5 bases, leaving 2 bases not matched to a gene. Germline-derived CDR1 and CDR2 are SGHRS and YFSETQ. The CDR3 here is CASSLGTSGRDNEQFF. DNA for the CDR3: TGCGCCAGCAGCTTGGGTACTAGCGGGAGGGACAATGAGCAGTTCTTC.

The chain joins TRBV19 to TRBJ2-7, with 8 bases fitting TRBD1. This CDR3 comprises 14 residues. The trim removed 5 bases at V and 6 bases at J, leaving 9 bases unmatched. Per the germline V gene, CDR1 is LNHDA and CDR2 is SQIVND (reference sequence). The CDR3 loop reads CASSPQTGVSEQYF. The CDR3 bases are TGTGCCAGTAGTCCTCAGACAGGGGTGAGCGAGCAGTACTTC. The full variable domain, its missing parts supplied by reference TRBV19 and TRBJ2-7, is DGGITQSPKYLFRKEGQNVTLSCEQNLNHDAMYWYRQDPGQGLRLIYYSQIVNDFQKGDIAEGYSVSREKKESFPLTVTSAQKNPTAFYLCASSPQTGVSEQYFGPGTRLTVT.

This chain links TRBV7-3 with TRBJ2-1, with D possibly matching TRBD2 (6 bases). The CDR3 runs 14 residues. Germline values: CDR1 SGHTA, CDR2 FQGTGA. V was clipped by 0 bases and J by 9 bases, with 12 bases between them. In DNA form, the CDR3 reads TGTGCCAGCAGCTTAACGCTAGCGCACTCTGAGCAGTTCTTC. It specifies CASSLTLAHSEQFF.

The chain employs TRBV29-1 and TRBJ2-2; TRBD1 matches 7 bases. From germline, CDR1 is SQVTM and CDR2 ANQGSEA. This CDR3 spans 13 amino acids. The junction had 3 bases not matched to a gene; V was cut back by 6 bases and J by 2 bases. Here the CDR3 reads CSVRTGNTGELFF. The CDR3 nucleotides are TGCAGCGTCCGGACAGGCAACACCGGGGAGCTGTTTTTT.

The chain employs TRBV15 and TRBJ2-1; TRBD2 matches at 13 bases. V dropped 2 bases and J dropped 4; count of bases not matched to a gene: 2. The CDR3 consists of 16 residues. Germline values: CDR1 LNHNV, CDR2 YYDKDF (reference sequence). CDR3 protein: CATSRTLAGGYNEQFF. The CDR3 coding sequence is TGTGCCACCAGCAGAACACTAGCGGGAGGGTACAATGAGCAGTTCTTC.

The chain is built from TRBV5-1 and TRBJ2-1; 9 bases are a match to TRBD2. The J segment lost 3 bases and the V segment lost 5 bases, leaving 6 bases of the junction unmatched. CDR1 is SGHRS, CDR2 YFSETQ, per germline. The CDR3 covers 15 residues. The CDR3 spells CASRPGLANYNEQFF. The CDR3 DNA reads TGCGCCAGCAGGCCCGGACTAGCGAACTACAATGAGCAGTTCTTC.

This chain links TRBV19 with TRBJ1-2, with TRBD1 matching 9 bases. V trimming: 3 bases; J trimming: 8 bases; junction bases outside the gene matches: 7. Germline-derived CDR1 and CDR2 are LNHDA and SQIVND (reference sequence). CDR3 length equals 14 residues. The CDR3 loop is CASSIRQGERGYTF. For the CDR3, the DNA is TGTGCCAGTAGTATCAGACAGGGGGAGAGAGGCTACACCTTC.

The chain is built from TRBV12-5 and TRBJ2-1; 7 nucleotides line up with TRBD1. In germline, CDR1 is LGHNT, CDR2 FRNRAP. With 3 bases clipped from V and 2 bases from J, the junction kept 4 bases outside the gene matches. The CDR3 covers 15 residues. In DNA form, the CDR3 reads TGTGCTAGTGGTTTCGACAGGGCCACCTACAATGAGCAGTTCTTC. Translated: CASGFDRATYNEQFF.

J is TRBJ2-1 and V is TRBV6-1, with TRBD2 matching 8 bases. The CDR3 sequence is 15 residues long. Germline-derived CDR1 and CDR2 are MNHNS and SASEGT. V lost 6 bases, J lost 5 bases, and 9 bases stayed unmatched. CDR3 in DNA: TGTGCCAGCAGCTTCCTAGCGGGTATAGACAATGAGCAGTTCTTC. This gives the protein CASSFLAGIDNEQFF.

V is TRBV5-4 and J is TRBJ2-1; 14 nucleotides align to TRBD2. Germline CDR1 is SGHNT and CDR2 is YYREEE (reference sequence). The V and J ends lost 0 bases and 3 bases, in that order; junction bases with no gene match: 8. The CDR3 length is 19 residues. CDR3 nucleotide sequence: TGTGCCAGCAGCTTGGCTGGGACTAGCGGGAGCCCTGGCTACAATGAGCAGTTCTTC. This sequence encodes CASSLAGTSGSPGYNEQFF.

This clone was observed once. This chain links TRBV9 with TRBJ2-1; the D gene is possibly TRBD1 (5 bases). Trimming stripped 0 bases from V and 5 bases from J, with 12 bases between. The CDR3 length is 15 residues. Germline CDR1 reads SGDLS; CDR2 reads YYNGEE. This CDR3 reads CASSVATWGDNEQFF. The CDR3 nucleotides are TGTGCCAGCAGCGTAGCTACGTGGGGCGACAATGAGCAGTTCTTC.

This rearrangement joins TRBV6-1 to TRBJ2-5, with D unclear. CDR3 length equals 13 residues. V shed 6 bases and J shed 1 base, with 9 bases lying between them. The germline V gene has CDR1 MNHNS and CDR2 SASEGT. CDR3 nucleotide sequence: TGTGCCAGCAGCTACAGTAGCCAAGAGACCCAGTACTTC. Protein sequence: CASSYSSQETQYF.

The chain carries TRBV5-1 and TRBJ2-7, with 8 bases matching TRBD2. This CDR3 has 16 residues. Per the germline V gene, CDR1 is SGHRS and CDR2 is YFSETQ. V gave up 2 bases and J gave up 7 bases; unmatched junction bases: 14. Here the CDR3 DNA reads TGCGCCAGCAGCTTACTACTAGCGGATGACCGGGGGGAGCAGTACTTC. It encodes CASSLLLADDRGEQYF.

The chain couples TRBV6-6 to TRBJ2-2; a weak D match, TRBD1 (7 bases). The CDR3 totals 16 residues. Germline assignment: CDR1 MNHNY and CDR2 SVGAGI (reference sequence). V was cut by 4 bases and J by 5 bases, with 17 bases left in between. The CDR3 region has the DNA TGTGCCAGCAGTTTACCGGCAGGGGGAGGAACCGGGGAGCTGTTTTTT. As protein: CASSLPAGGGTGELFF.

The V gene is TRBV28, the J gene TRBJ2-5, with TRBD1 identical over 7 bases. In germline, CDR1 is MDHEN, CDR2 SYDVKM. The CDR3 is made up of 15 amino acids. V was pared by 5 bases and J by 14 bases, with 20 bases of the junction left unmatched. CDR3 in DNA: TGTGCCAGCAGTCTTTATAAAAACCAACAGGGGCCTTTTTACTTC. The encoded protein is CASSLYKNQQGPFYF. The full variable domain, its missing parts supplied by reference TRBV28 and TRBJ2-5, is DVKVTQSSRYLVKRTGEKVFLECVQDMDHENMFWYRQDPGLGLRLIYFSYDVKMKEKGDIPEGYSVSREKKERFSLILESASTNQTSMYLCASSLYKNQQGPFYFGPGTRLLVL.

The gene calls are TRBV5-5 and TRBJ2-7, with TRBD1 as a possible D gene (5 bases). V was clipped by 4 bases and J by 5 bases, with 19 bases between them. The germline gives CDR1 SGHKS, CDR2 YYEKEE (reference sequence). The CDR3 has 15 amino acids. The CDR3 bases are TGTGCCAGCAGCCCAGGGTTTAGAGCTTTCAACGAGCAGTACTTC. It yields the protein CASSPGFRAFNEQYF.

The chain is built from TRBV6-1 and TRBJ1-2; D unclear. CDR3 length: 14 amino acids. Deletions cut 1 base from V and 2 bases from J, with 8 bases between. Germline CDR1 and CDR2: MNHNS and SASEGT. CDR3 loop: CASSEGPTNYGYTF. The CDR3 coding sequence is TGTGCCAGCAGTGAAGGGCCGACAAACTATGGCTACACCTTC.

The chain is built from TRBV29-1 and TRBJ2-5, with a possible D match to TRBD2 (6 bases). Judging by the DNA end, TRBJ2-7 fits better; the J call may be wrong. Germline V gene lookup returns CDR1 SQVTM and CDR2 ANQGSEA. CDR3 length: 10 residues. The DNA for the CDR3 is TGCAGCGTCGGGACTTACGAGCAGTACTTC. Translating it yields CSVGTYEQYF.

The rearrangement uses TRBV29-1 and TRBJ2-7; TRBD2 agrees at 9 bases. This CDR3 is 14 amino acids long. The ends lost 4 bases at V and 3 bases at J; junction bases unmatched: 7. Per germline, CDR1 SQVTM and CDR2 ANQGSEA. The CDR3 DNA follows: TGCAGCGTTGTCGGAGGTAGCGGGGGCTACGAGCAGTACTTC. Its protein is CSVVGGSGGYEQYF.

V usage is TRBV25-1 and J usage is TRBJ2-5; 8 nucleotides match TRBD2. V lost 0 bases to trimming and J lost 2 bases; unmatched junction nucleotides: 2. This CDR3 comprises 15 residues. The germline CDR1 and CDR2 sequences are MGHDK and SYGVNS. CDR3 in amino acids: CASSEYSGDQETQYF. The CDR3 DNA follows: TGTGCCAGCAGTGAATATAGCGGGGATCAAGAGACCCAGTACTTC.

The V and J genes are TRBV11-2 and TRBJ2-1; TRBD2 agrees at 9 bases. From germline, CDR1 is SGHAT and CDR2 FQNNGV. V lost 3 bases and J lost 4; bases outside the gene matches: 1. This CDR3 spans 14 amino acids. This CDR3 is CASSFTSGYNEQFF. In DNA form, the CDR3 reads TGTGCCAGCAGCTTTACTAGCGGGTACAATGAGCAGTTCTTC.

This clone was recorded a few times. The chain carries TRBV5-1 and TRBJ2-3, with TRBD2 matching over 7 bases. The CDR3 contains 18 residues. CDR1 SGHRS and CDR2 YFSETQ come from the germline V gene. The J segment lost 0 bases and the V segment lost 5 bases, leaving 15 bases of the junction unmatched. CDR3 region: CASSPDGDLAVSTDTQYF. DNA for the CDR3: TGCGCCAGCAGTCCCGACGGAGATCTAGCGGTGAGCACAGATACGCAGTATTTT.

The rearrangement links TRBV28 to TRBJ1-5; D uncertain. The V gene lost 6 bases and the J gene lost 6 bases, with 15 bases spanning the gap. The germline CDR1 and CDR2 sequences are MDHEN and SYDVKM. This CDR3 is 14 amino acids long. The CDR3 region has the DNA TGTGCCAGCAGCTTAGAAGGAGGGTTTCAGCCCCAGCATTTT. Translation: CASSLEGGFQPQHF.

This chain's CDR3 is CASSEDGTPLTAGAFF. The CDR3 region has the DNA TGTGCCAGCAGTGAGGACGGGACACCACTAACGGCTGGGGCTTTCTTT. J is TRBJ1-1 and V is TRBV2; possible D gene TRBD1, 6 bases. Germline lookup yields CDR1 SNHLY and CDR2 FYNNEI. Trimming took 3 bases from V and 11 from J, leaving 25 bases between them. The CDR3 is 16 amino acids.

The J gene is TRBJ1-3, the V gene TRBV11-2; TRBD1 is a possible D gene (5 bases). Trimming pared 5 bases from V and 0 bases from J, leaving 14 bases between. This CDR3 has 16 amino acids. CDR1 is SGHAT and CDR2 is FQNNGV in the germline V gene. In DNA, the CDR3 is TGTGCCAGCAGCCGATCGACAGTTCGCTCTGGAAACACCATATATTTT. This translates into CASSRSTVRSGNTIYF. The whole variable domain, remainder taken from reference TRBV11-2 and TRBJ1-3, is EAGVAQSPRYKIIEKRQSVAFWCNPISGHATLYWYQQILGQGPKLLIQFQNNGVVDDSQLPKDRFSAERLKGVDSTLKIQPAKLEDSAVYLCASSRSTVRSGNTIYFGEGSWLTVV.

This clone showed up just once. The chain uses TRBV7-9 and TRBJ2-7; perhaps TRBD1 as D (6 bases). Germline-derived CDR1 and CDR2 are SEHNR and FQNEAQ (reference sequence). The length of the CDR3 is 14 residues. The V and J ends lost 1 base and 1 base respectively, with 8 bases between them. Here the CDR3 reads CASSLVGQSYEQYF. CDR3 DNA: TGTGCCAGCAGCTTAGTAGGACAGTCCTACGAGCAGTACTTC.

The rearrangement joins TRBV6-1 to TRBJ2-5, with D tentatively TRBD2 (5 bases). This CDR3 comprises 14 residues. Germline loops: CDR1 MNHNS, CDR2 SASEGT. V shed 10 bases and J shed 5 bases, with 20 bases lying between them. The CDR3 sequence is CAILRMRERETQYF. The CDR3 DNA reads as TGTGCCATCCTCAGGATGAGGGAGCGGGAGACCCAGTACTTC.